One sample yielded the 22 T cell receptor beta chains listed below, sequenced in a study of cytotoxic CD8 clonotypes in ibrutinib-treated CLL. Sequencing used immunoSEQ multiplex PCR; TCRdb keeps in-frame clones, though not all of them. The repertoire holds tens of thousands of clones, with about 64% as singletons. This specimen consisted of PBMCs, obtained after 24 months of ibrutinib treatment. The source of these receptors is a human donor with chronic lymphocytic leukemia.

The rearrangement joins TRBV5-4 to TRBJ2-3; D unclear. The CDR3 loop spans 15 amino acids. Germline loops: CDR1 SGHNT, CDR2 YYREEE (reference sequence). Trimming stripped 0 bases from V and 5 bases from J, with 13 bases between. Here the CDR3 reads CASSLVSHVGDTQYF. The CDR3 nucleotides read TGTGCCAGCAGCTTGGTCAGCCATGTCGGAGATACGCAGTATTTT.

J is TRBJ2-1 and V is TRBV5-6; 10 bases match TRBD2. With V trimmed by 3 bases and J by 3 bases, 6 bases remained unmatched. The germline V gene encodes CDR1 SGHDT and CDR2 YYEEEE. This CDR3 is 16 amino acids long. The CDR3 is CASSSLAGGHYNEQFF. Written as DNA, the CDR3 is TGTGCCAGCAGCTCCTTAGCGGGGGGACACTACAATGAGCAGTTCTTC.

The genes are TRBV7-8 and TRBJ2-5, with D unclear. CDR1 is SGHVS, CDR2 FQNEAQ, per germline. Trimming stripped 5 bases from V and 4 bases from J, with 23 bases between. The CDR3 is made up of 17 amino acids. Here the CDR3 DNA reads TGTGCCAGCAGCCGCCCGACACGAACCGAGCCCCCAGAGACCCAGTACTTC. It translates to CASSRPTRTEPPETQYF.

The V gene is TRBV4-2, the J gene TRBJ1-2; 7 bases map to TRBD1. The CDR3 extends over 15 amino acids. Germline CDR1 reads LGHNA; CDR2 reads YNFKEQ. V gave up 4 bases and J gave up 0 bases; unmatched junction bases: 5. CDR3 DNA: TGTGCCAGCAGCCGAGACAGGGCTTCTAACTATGGCTACACCTTC. Protein sequence: CASSRDRASNYGYTF.

This clone was recorded a few times. The V call is TRBV11-2, the J call TRBJ2-4; TRBD1 might be the D (5 bases). V was clipped by 1 base and J by 2 bases, with 21 bases between them. The CDR3 runs to 19 residues. CDR1 and CDR2 from the germline V gene are SGHAT and FQNNGV. The CDR3 bases are TGTGCCAGCAGCTTAGTTCGAGACTCCACACAGGAGACCAAAAACATTCAGTACTTC. This translates into CASSLVRDSTQETKNIQYF.

V is TRBV10-3 and J is TRBJ1-1, with D maybe TRBD1 (6 bases). V was shortened by 11 bases and J by 0 bases, with 16 bases between the two germline ends. CDR1 and CDR2 from the germline V gene are ENHRY and SYGVKD. CDR3 length: 14 amino acids. The DNA of the CDR3 is TGTGCCGCGTGGGACACGTTCATGAACACTGAAGCTTTCTTT. Its translation: CAAWDTFMNTEAFF.

The V gene is TRBV5-1, the J gene TRBJ2-5, with 12 bases fitting TRBD2. Per the germline V gene, CDR1 is SGHRS and CDR2 is YFSETQ. The ends lost 4 bases at V and 4 bases at J; junction bases unmatched: 11. This CDR3 contains 17 residues. The CDR3 spells CASSRLPSGGARETQYF. The CDR3 coding sequence is TGCGCCAGCAGCCGTTTACCTAGCGGGGGGGCCCGAGAGACCCAGTACTTC.

The chain recombines TRBV5-8 with TRBJ2-5; 12 nucleotides align to TRBD2. This CDR3 has 16 amino acids. V lost 0 bases and J lost 3; bases outside the gene matches: 3. CDR1 and CDR2 from the germline V gene are SGHTS and YDEGEE. The CDR3, as DNA: TGTGCCAGCAGCTTGGGTCTAGCGGGGGGGAAAGAGACCCAGTACTTC. It translates to CASSLGLAGGKETQYF.

This clone was counted a few times. The J gene is TRBJ2-1, the V gene TRBV19; 11 nucleotides align to TRBD1. The length of the CDR3 is 15 residues. Trimming at V came to 7 bases and at J to 9 bases, leaving 11 bases not matched to a gene. Per germline, CDR1 LNHDA and CDR2 SQIVND (reference sequence). The CDR3 DNA reads TGTGCCAGTACCTTGGGGACAGGGGGATTGAGTGAGCAGTTCTTC. Translation gives CASTLGTGGLSEQFF.

The chain is built from TRBV7-9 and TRBJ1-1; 9 nucleotides line up with TRBD1. The germline V gene has CDR1 SEHNR and CDR2 FQNEAQ (reference sequence). J gave up 3 bases and V 5 bases, and 7 bases lay outside the gene matches. The CDR3 sequence is 15 residues long. The CDR3 DNA is TGTGCCAGCAGCACTACAGGGGGCTGGGACACTGAAGCTTTCTTT. This encodes CASSTTGGWDTEAFF.

This sequence joins TRBV9 and TRBJ2-2; the D gene is possibly TRBD1 (5 bases). Germline loops: CDR1 SGDLS, CDR2 YYNGEE. Trimming left V 1 base short and J 4 bases short, with 14 bases between. The CDR3 has 16 amino acids. Here the CDR3 DNA reads TGTGCCAGCAGCGTAAGGTCTAGGGGCAGCACCGGGGAGCTGTTTTTT. Translating gives CASSVRSRGSTGELFF.

The CDR3 sequence is CASSQDGSINEQFF. CDR3 DNA sequence: TGTGCCAGCAGCCAAGACGGCAGCATCAATGAGCAGTTCTTC. The chain is built from TRBV4-2 and TRBJ2-1; D gene uncertain. The CDR3 totals 14 residues. V was cut by 0 bases and J by 6 bases, with 9 bases left in between. CDR1 and CDR2 (germline): LGHNA, YNFKEQ.

This clone was seen a few times. V usage is TRBV6-4 and J usage is TRBJ1-2; D perhaps matches TRBD1 (6 bases). CDR3 length: 12 amino acids. Looked up from germline, CDR1 is MRHNA and CDR2 is SNTAGT. Trimming removed 8 bases from V and 7 bases from J, with 14 bases in between. The CDR3 is CASQGGAGGYTF. CDR3 nucleotides: TGTGCCAGCCAAGGGGGGGCTGGTGGCTACACCTTC.

V is TRBV18 and J is TRBJ1-2, with TRBD1 matching over 9 bases. Trimming cost V 0 bases and J 8 bases; bases outside gene matches: 7. The CDR3 runs 15 residues. Germline V gene sequence: CDR1 KGHSH, CDR2 LQKENI. The CDR3 DNA reads as TGTGCCAGCTCACCACCCGGGACAGGGTCTTCGGGCTACACCTTC. Amino acid sequence: CASSPPGTGSSGYTF.

This clone has a single count. The chain combines TRBV27 with TRBJ2-4; D possibly corresponds to TRBD1 (6 bases). V was cut by 5 bases and J by 0 bases, with 26 bases left in between. The germline gives CDR1 MNHEY, CDR2 SMNVEV (reference sequence). The CDR3 totals 20 residues. The CDR3 is CASSLYPGHRSPKAKNIQYF. The CDR3 region has the DNA TGTGCCAGCAGTCTATACCCGGGACACAGGAGCCCTAAAGCCAAAAACATTCAGTACTTC.

DNA for the CDR3: TGCGCCAGCAGCCCTGGTGGAGGAGCCAGCACAGATACGCAGTATTTT. It encodes CASSPGGGASTDTQYF. The rearrangement links TRBV5-1 to TRBJ2-3, with D possibly being TRBD2 (5 bases). The V gene lost 4 bases and the J gene lost 0 bases, with 15 bases spanning the gap. CDR1 is SGHRS, CDR2 YFSETQ, per germline. The CDR3 sequence is 16 residues long.

The chain is built from TRBV7-6 and TRBJ2-1, with 8 bases aligning to TRBD1. V was pared by 5 bases and J by 5 bases, with 14 bases of the junction left unmatched. This CDR3 spans 17 amino acids. CDR1 is SGHVS and CDR2 is FNYEAQ in the germline V gene. The CDR3 DNA sequence: TGTGCCAGCAGCCCCCGCGTAAGGCAGGGGGCAAACAATGAGCAGTTCTTC. Translation: CASSPRVRQGANNEQFF.

The chain has TRBV4-2 and TRBJ1-5, with TRBD1 matching 7 bases. Per germline, CDR1 LGHNA and CDR2 YNFKEQ. With 4 bases clipped from V and 0 bases from J, the junction kept 6 bases outside the gene matches. The CDR3 contains 16 residues. CDR3 region: CASSPTDRDSNQPQHF. The DNA for the CDR3 is TGTGCCAGCAGCCCAACCGACAGGGATAGCAATCAGCCCCAGCATTTT.

There are a few counts of this clone. The chain uses TRBV28 and TRBJ2-6; 14 nucleotides align to TRBD2. The trim removed 4 bases at V and 3 bases at J, leaving 5 bases unmatched. The CDR3 length is 18 residues. CDR1 is MDHEN and CDR2 is SYDVKM in the germline V gene. The DNA of the CDR3 is TGTGCCAGCAGTTACTCCGGGACTAGCGGGGGTGGGGCCAACGTCCTGACTTTC. Amino acid sequence: CASSYSGTSGGGANVLTF.

This clone was observed a few times. This rearrangement joins TRBV27 to TRBJ1-1; a weak D match, TRBD1 (6 bases). V was trimmed by 5 bases and J by 9 bases, leaving 16 bases between them. CDR1 and CDR2 (germline): MNHEY, SMNVEV (reference sequence). This CDR3 contains 13 residues. This CDR3 is CASSPHPGAKAFF. The CDR3 bases are TGTGCCAGCAGTCCCCATCCGGGGGCCAAAGCTTTCTTT.

The chain uses TRBV27 and TRBJ1-6; 7 nucleotides agree with TRBD1. The germline V gene has CDR1 MNHEY and CDR2 SMNVEV (reference sequence). CDR3 length: 14 residues. Trimming cost V 6 bases and J 8 bases; bases outside gene matches: 7. The CDR3 coding sequence is TGTGCCAGCAGGACACAGGGGTTATATTCACCCCTCCACTTT. Translated: CASRTQGLYSPLHF.

The rearrangement links TRBV18 to TRBJ1-2; a weak D match, TRBD1 (6 bases). Trimming shortened V by 8 bases and J by 4 bases, and 14 bases separated the two germline ends. In germline, CDR1 is KGHSH, CDR2 LQKENI. This CDR3 spans 13 amino acids. The DNA for the CDR3 is TGTGCCAGCAGTGCGGCCAGGGGCTATGGCTACACCTTC. Translated, it gives CASSAARGYGYTF.